These 5 T cell receptor beta chains came from one sample sequenced in a study of cytomegalovirus exposure and HLA in healthy donors. Primers: 60 Vbeta forward and 13 Jbeta reverse. The table came from immunoSEQ multiplex PCR; TCRdb's copy has only in-frame clones and leaves some out. The sample lists around 100,000 clones; roughly four fifths were seen once. The sequencing input was PBMCs. The receptors come from a male donor in good health and CMV-seropositive.

This chain connects TRBV27 to TRBJ2-7; 7 positions agree with TRBD1. Looked up from germline, CDR1 is MNHEY and CDR2 is SMNVEV (reference sequence). The CDR3 covers 15 residues. The ends lost 4 bases at V and 3 bases at J; junction bases unmatched: 9. DNA of the CDR3: TGTGCCAGCAGTTATAGGGGGCTCGCTAACTACGAGCAGTACTTC. Its translation: CASSYRGLANYEQYF.

The chain is built from TRBV6-4 and TRBJ1-5; 7 nucleotides agree with TRBD1. The germline gives CDR1 MRHNA, CDR2 SNTAGT. The CDR3 spans 20 residues. The ends lost 7 bases at V and 0 bases at J; junction bases unmatched: 21. This CDR3 reads CASTKKWDSQWGYSNQPQHF. The CDR3 coding sequence is TGTGCCAGCACAAAAAAGTGGGACAGCCAGTGGGGATATAGCAATCAGCCCCAGCATTTT.

This clone was found a few times. The rearrangement links TRBV7-2 to TRBJ2-7; possibly TRBD2 for D (7 bases). CDR1 and CDR2 from the germline V gene are SGHTA and FQGNSA. The CDR3 has 15 amino acids. Trimming cost V 0 bases and J 3 bases, with 12 bases left between them. The CDR3 loop reads CASSLARGAYYEQYF. CDR3 nucleotide sequence: TGTGCCAGCAGCTTAGCCCGGGGGGCTTACTACGAGCAGTACTTC.

This rearrangement joins TRBV6-5 to TRBJ2-7; 7 bases line up with TRBD2. V trimming: 6 bases; J trimming: 7 bases; junction bases outside the gene matches: 6. The germline gives CDR1 MNHEY, CDR2 SVGAGI. CDR3 length: 12 residues. CDR3 nucleotides: TGTGCCAGCAGAAGGGGACTACAGGAGCAGTACTTC. The encoded protein is CASRRGLQEQYF.

The genes are TRBV11-3 and TRBJ2-1; TRBD2 agrees at 9 bases. With V trimmed by 4 bases and J by 10 bases, 11 bases remained unmatched. Germline V gives CDR1 SGHNT, CDR2 YENEEA. The CDR3 loop spans 15 amino acids. DNA for the CDR3: TGTGCCAGCAGCTGGGGTGGCGGGGGGGCGGAGGAGCAGTTCTTC. Amino acid sequence: CASSWGGGGAEEQFF.